This T cell receptor (beta chain) was retrieved from a study of cytomegalovirus exposure and HLA in healthy donors. PCR primers comprised 60 Vbeta and 13 Jbeta primers. Sequencing used immunoSEQ multiplex PCR; TCRdb keeps in-frame clones, though not all of them. The top ten hold roughly a tenth of the sample, which has roughly 150,000 clones, roughly 70% seen once. The germline V gene encodes CDR1 SEHNR and CDR2 FQNEAQ (reference sequence). V shed 5 bases and J shed 7 bases, with 14 bases lying between them. The CDR3 sequence is 13 residues long. The sequenced sample was PBMCs. The TCR originated in a man aged 25 to 40 in good health and CMV-seropositive. The chain joins TRBV7-9 to TRBJ1-1, with a weak D call TRBD1 (6 bases). The CDR3 loop reads CASSLGTSFEAFF. The CDR3 DNA follows: TGTGCCAGCAGCCTGGGGACATCGTTTGAAGCTTTCTTT.